Shown below are 12 T cell receptor beta chains from a single sample sequenced in a study of response to subunit inactivated influenza vaccine. TCRdb reprocessed the RT-PCR reads with MiXCR, giving one entry per CDR3 protein. The repertoire holds around 650,000 distinct CDR3 sequences, 15% to 17% seen once, with about 9.9% in the top ten. The input for sequencing was PBMCs from blood, taken about 13 days after vaccination. These receptors came from a man aged 45-65 years who received an inactivated influenza vaccine.

The chain couples TRBV20-1 to TRBJ1-6, with TRBD1 matching over 9 bases. The V and J ends lost 1 base and 7 bases, in that order; junction bases with no gene match: 8. Germline-derived CDR1 and CDR2 are DFQATT and SNEGSKA (reference sequence). The CDR3 covers 16 residues. The CDR3 sequence: CSARGVGTGRNSPLHF. The CDR3 coding sequence is TGCAGTGCTAGAGGTGTTGGGACAGGGAGGAATTCACCCCTCCACTTT.

This clonotype was detected only a few times. The chain joins TRBV12-3 or TRBV12-4 to TRBJ2-7; possibly TRBD2 for D (5 bases). The CDR3 covers 11 residues. The ends were cut back, 4 bases at V and 5 bases at J, with 6 bases in the middle. In DNA, the CDR3 is TGTGCCAGCAGTTCGGGGAACGAGCAGTACTTC. Translated: CASSSGNEQYF.

The CDR3 bases are TGTGCCAGCCAGTCGGGAGATACGCAGTATTTT. This codes for CASQSGDTQYF. This chain uses TRBV7-9 with TRBJ2-3; no firm D call. Deletions cut 8 bases from V and 5 bases from J, with 8 bases between. The germline gives CDR1 SEHNR, CDR2 FQNEAQ (reference sequence). This CDR3 is built from 11 residues.

This clonotype appeared many times. The V call is TRBV5-6, the J call TRBJ2-5; D possibly corresponds to TRBD1 (6 bases). This CDR3 has 17 amino acids. Looked up from germline, CDR1 is SGHDT and CDR2 is YYEEEE. V was shortened by 0 bases and J by 0 bases, with 15 bases between the two germline ends. CDR3 coding DNA: TGTGCCAGCAGCTTGGTCGGGTCAGGGGCCCACCAAGAGACCCAGTACTTC. The encoded protein is CASSLVGSGAHQETQYF.

Ten or more counts support this clonotype. The genes are TRBV11-2 and TRBJ2-1; D is perhaps TRBD2 (6 bases). This CDR3 is 15 amino acids long. Germline CDR1 is SGHAT and CDR2 is FQNNGV. Trimming removed 5 bases at V and 3 bases at J, with 14 bases between. The CDR3: CASSLAGLLYNEQFF. The CDR3 DNA reads TGTGCCAGCAGCCTTGCGGGACTGCTCTACAATGAGCAGTTCTTC.

In its sample, this clonotype was seen a few times. The gene calls are TRBV29-1 and TRBJ2-3; 8 bases line up with TRBD1. The germline V gene encodes CDR1 SQVTM and CDR2 ANQGSEA. CDR3 length: 12 amino acids. Trimming took 5 bases from V and 8 from J; bases not matched to a gene: 6. This CDR3 reads CSVRQGAGTQYF. CDR3 sequence (DNA): TGCAGCGTTAGGCAGGGGGCCGGTACGCAGTATTTT.

The sample holds a few counts of this clonotype. This chain joins TRBV7-9 and TRBJ2-3; D ambiguous. CDR1 is SEHNR, CDR2 FQNEAQ, per germline (reference sequence). This CDR3 spans 16 amino acids. V was trimmed by 5 bases and J by 0 bases, leaving 15 bases between them. This chain's CDR3 is CASSLDQTYSTDTQYF. CDR3 coding DNA: TGTGCCAGCAGCCTAGATCAAACTTACAGCACAGATACGCAGTATTTT.

This clonotype was counted at least ten times. The chain combines TRBV4-3 with TRBJ2-7; no clear D gene. The ends were cut back, 0 bases at V and 6 bases at J, with 9 bases in the middle. Germline V gene sequence: CDR1 LGHNA, CDR2 YSLEER. This CDR3 contains 13 residues. The CDR3 is CASSQDPQTEQYF. DNA of the CDR3: TGCGCCAGCAGCCAAGATCCCCAGACCGAGCAGTACTTC.

The chain combines TRBV6-5 with TRBJ2-7, with D uncertain. Per germline, CDR1 MNHEY and CDR2 SVGAGI. This CDR3 is 15 amino acids long. V was clipped by 6 bases and J by 3 bases, with 18 bases between them. CDR3 DNA sequence: TGTGCCAGCAGGGAACGCGAACAAGGCCTCTACGAGCAGTACTTC. It translates to CASREREQGLYEQYF.

In its sample, this clonotype was seen a few times. V gene TRBV12-3 or TRBV12-4 combines with J gene TRBJ1-2; D perhaps matches TRBD1 (6 bases). V shed 4 bases and J shed 8 bases, with 26 bases lying between them. This CDR3 has 17 residues. The DNA of the CDR3 is TGTGCCAGCAGTTCTTTGGCGACAGGCTTTTCAGAGGGGGGCTACACCTTC. It specifies CASSSLATGFSEGGYTF.

The chain joins TRBV10-1 to TRBJ2-1, with 8 bases identical to TRBD2. This CDR3 region has 19 residues. The junction had 15 bases not matched to a gene; V was cut back by 2 bases and J by 3 bases. CDR1 and CDR2 from the germline V gene are WNHNN and SYGVQD (reference sequence). CDR3 loop: CASSENPRLANLGYNEQFF. CDR3 DNA: TGCGCCAGCAGTGAGAATCCCAGACTAGCGAACCTCGGCTACAATGAGCAGTTCTTC.

This sequence joins TRBV6-5 and TRBJ2-3; no clear D gene. Germline CDR1 MNHEY, CDR2 SVGAGI. The CDR3 totals 17 residues. The ends were cut back, 0 bases at V and 2 bases at J, with 15 bases in the middle. CDR3 nucleotides: TGTGCCAGCAGTTACTCGGTTATGGCGACCCACACAGATACGCAGTATTTT. This encodes CASSYSVMATHTDTQYF.